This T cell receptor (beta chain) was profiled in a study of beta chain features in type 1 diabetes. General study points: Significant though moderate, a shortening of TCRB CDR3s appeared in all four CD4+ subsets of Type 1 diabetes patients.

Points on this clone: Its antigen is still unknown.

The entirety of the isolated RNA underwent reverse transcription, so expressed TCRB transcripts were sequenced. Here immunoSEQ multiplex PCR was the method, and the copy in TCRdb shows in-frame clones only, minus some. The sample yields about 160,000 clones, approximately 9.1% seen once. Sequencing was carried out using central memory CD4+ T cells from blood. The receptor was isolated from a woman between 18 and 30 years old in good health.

The CDR3 DNA reads TGCGCCAGCAGCCAAGACTGGCGGGGCACAGATACGCAGTATTTT. This sequence encodes CASSQDWRGTDTQYF. The rearrangement links TRBV4-1 to TRBJ2-3, with a weak D call TRBD2 (5 bases). The CDR3 runs to 15 residues. The V gene lost 0 bases and the J gene lost 1 base, with 8 bases spanning the gap. Germline assignment: CDR1 MGHRA and CDR2 YSYEKL.